This entry describes one TCR beta chain. Its matching antigen is unknown. The data stem from a study of cytomegalovirus exposure and HLA in healthy donors. General study results and limits: Available immune exposure information covered CMV serostatus only. The study designated fewer than 200 TCR beta chains cytomegalovirus-associated. Rarity marked most TCR sequences, yet some public TCRs occurred in many donors.

Donors showed nominal health when sampled, although they likely had unrecorded immune exposures. This CDR3 has 11 residues. Per the germline V gene, CDR1 is SQVTM and CDR2 is ANQGSEA. Trimming took off 2 bases at V and 7 bases at J, with 8 bases between the two ends. With 60 Vbeta and 13 Jbeta primers, the PCR was carried out. Sequenced by immunoSEQ multiplex PCR; TCRdb stores in-frame clones only, minus some. The top ten hold approximately 2% of the sample, which has some 150,000 clones, 70% to 80% seen once. This chain uses TRBV29-1 with TRBJ1-2; weak D call: TRBD1 (5 bases). This clonotype was obtained from a woman aged 25-40 years in good health and CMV-seropositive. Source material: PBMCs. The CDR3: CSVETGSGYTF. Here the CDR3 DNA reads TGCAGCGTTGAAACAGGCTCTGGCTACACCTTC. Full variable domain (remainder filled in from reference TRBV29-1 and TRBJ1-2): SAVISQKPSRDICQRGTSLTIQCQVDSQVTMMFWYRQQPGQSLTLIATANQGSEATYESGFVIDKFPISRPNLTFSTLTVSNMSPEDSSIYLCSVETGSGYTFGSGTRLTVV.